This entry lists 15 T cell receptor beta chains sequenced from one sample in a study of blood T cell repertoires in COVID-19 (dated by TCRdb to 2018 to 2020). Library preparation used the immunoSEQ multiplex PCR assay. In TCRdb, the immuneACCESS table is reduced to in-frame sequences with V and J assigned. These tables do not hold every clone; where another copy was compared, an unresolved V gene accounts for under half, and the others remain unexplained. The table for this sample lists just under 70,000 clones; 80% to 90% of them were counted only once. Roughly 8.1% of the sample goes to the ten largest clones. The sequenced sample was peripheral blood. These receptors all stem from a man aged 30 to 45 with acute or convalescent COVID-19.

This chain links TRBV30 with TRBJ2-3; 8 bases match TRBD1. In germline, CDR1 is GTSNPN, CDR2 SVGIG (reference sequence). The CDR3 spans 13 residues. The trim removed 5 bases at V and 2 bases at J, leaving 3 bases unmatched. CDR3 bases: TGTGCCTGGGACAGGGGAAACACAGATACGCAGTATTTT. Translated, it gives CAWDRGNTDTQYF.

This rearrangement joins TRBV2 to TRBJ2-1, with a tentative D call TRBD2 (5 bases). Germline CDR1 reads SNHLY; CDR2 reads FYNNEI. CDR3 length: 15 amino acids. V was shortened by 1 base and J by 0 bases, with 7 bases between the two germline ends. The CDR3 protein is CASSEGRSSYNEQFF. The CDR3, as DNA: TGTGCCAGCAGTGAAGGGAGGAGCTCCTACAATGAGCAGTTCTTC.

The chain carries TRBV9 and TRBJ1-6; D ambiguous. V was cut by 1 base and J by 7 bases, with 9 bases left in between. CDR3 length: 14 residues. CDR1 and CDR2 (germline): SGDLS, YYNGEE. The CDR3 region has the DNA TGTGCCAGCAGCGTAAAGGCGGAGAATTCACCCCTCCACTTT. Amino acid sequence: CASSVKAENSPLHF.

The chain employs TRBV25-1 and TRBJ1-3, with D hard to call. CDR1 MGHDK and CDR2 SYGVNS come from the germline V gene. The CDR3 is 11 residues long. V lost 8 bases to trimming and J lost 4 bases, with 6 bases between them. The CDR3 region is CASQAGNTIYF. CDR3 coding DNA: TGTGCCAGCCAAGCCGGAAACACCATATATTTT.

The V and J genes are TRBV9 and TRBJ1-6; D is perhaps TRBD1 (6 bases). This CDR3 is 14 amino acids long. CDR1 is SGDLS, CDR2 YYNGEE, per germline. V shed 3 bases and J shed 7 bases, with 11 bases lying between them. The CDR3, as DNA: TGTGCCAGCAGCGGACAGGTCGGGAATTCACCCCTCCACTTT. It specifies CASSGQVGNSPLHF.

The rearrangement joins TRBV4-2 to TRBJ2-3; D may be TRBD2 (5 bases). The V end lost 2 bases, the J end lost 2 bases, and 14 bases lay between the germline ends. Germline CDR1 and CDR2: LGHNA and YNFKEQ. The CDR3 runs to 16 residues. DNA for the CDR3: TGTGCCAGCAGCCAACGGTCGGGGAGCGTCACAGATACGCAGTATTTT. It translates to CASSQRSGSVTDTQYF.

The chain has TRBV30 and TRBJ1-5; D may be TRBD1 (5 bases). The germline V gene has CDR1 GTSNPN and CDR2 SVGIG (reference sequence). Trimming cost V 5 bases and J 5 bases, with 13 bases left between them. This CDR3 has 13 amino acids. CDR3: CAWGARADQPQHF. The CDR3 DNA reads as TGTGCCTGGGGGGCGAGGGCAGATCAGCCCCAGCATTTT. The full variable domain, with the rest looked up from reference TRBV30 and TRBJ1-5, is SQTIHQWPATLVQPVGSPLSLECTVEGTSNPNLYWYRQAAGRGLQLLFYSVGIGQISSEVPQNLSASRPQDRQFILSSKKLLLSDSGFYLCAWGARADQPQHFGDGTRLSIL.

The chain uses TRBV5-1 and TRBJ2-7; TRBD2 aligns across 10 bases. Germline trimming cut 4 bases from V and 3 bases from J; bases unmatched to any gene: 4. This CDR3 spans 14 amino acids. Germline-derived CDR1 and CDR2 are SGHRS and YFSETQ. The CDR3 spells CASSALAGDYEQYF. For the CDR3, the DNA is TGCGCCAGCAGCGCCCTAGCGGGGGACTACGAGCAGTACTTC.

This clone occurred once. The CDR3 here is CASNTHFVDTQYF. The CDR3, as DNA: TGTGCCTCCAACACCCATTTTGTGGATACGCAGTATTTT. The chain links TRBV30 to TRBJ2-3; D unclear. The CDR3 runs 13 residues. V shed 7 bases and J shed 6 bases, with 17 bases lying between them. Germline assignment: CDR1 GTSNPN and CDR2 SVGIG (reference sequence).

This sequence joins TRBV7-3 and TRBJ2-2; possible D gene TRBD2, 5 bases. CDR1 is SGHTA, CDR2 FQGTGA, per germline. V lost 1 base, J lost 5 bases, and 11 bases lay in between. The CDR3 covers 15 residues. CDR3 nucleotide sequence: TGTGCCAGCAGCTTAAGTGGAGGAAGGACCGGGGAGCTGTTTTTT. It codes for CASSLSGGRTGELFF.

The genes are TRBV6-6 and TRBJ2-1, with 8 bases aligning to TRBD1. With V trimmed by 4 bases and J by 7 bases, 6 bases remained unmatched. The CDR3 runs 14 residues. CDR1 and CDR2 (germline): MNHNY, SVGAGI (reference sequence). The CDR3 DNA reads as TGTGCCAGCAGTTTTCAGGGGGCAGGGAATGAGCAGTTCTTC. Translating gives CASSFQGAGNEQFF.

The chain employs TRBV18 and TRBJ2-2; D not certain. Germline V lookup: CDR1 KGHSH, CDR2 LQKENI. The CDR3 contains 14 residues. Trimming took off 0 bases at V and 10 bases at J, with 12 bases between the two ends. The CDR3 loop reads CASSPPAQAKELFF. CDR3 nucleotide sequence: TGTGCCAGCTCACCACCGGCCCAGGCCAAGGAGCTGTTTTTT.

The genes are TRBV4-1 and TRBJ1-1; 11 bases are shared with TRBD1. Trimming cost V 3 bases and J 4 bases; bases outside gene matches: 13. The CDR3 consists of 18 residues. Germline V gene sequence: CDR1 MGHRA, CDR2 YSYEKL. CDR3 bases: TGCGCCAGCAGCCACCAAGGACAGGGGGCTGGGTTCGGCACTGAAGCTTTCTTT. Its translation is CASSHQGQGAGFGTEAFF.

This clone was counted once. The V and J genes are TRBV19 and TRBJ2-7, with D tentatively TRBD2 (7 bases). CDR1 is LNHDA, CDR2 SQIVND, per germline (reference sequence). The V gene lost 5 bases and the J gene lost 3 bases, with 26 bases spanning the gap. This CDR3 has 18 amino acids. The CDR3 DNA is TGTGCCAGTAGTTACCGCGCTTCGAGCGGGACACCCAGCTACGAGCAGTACTTC. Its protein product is CASSYRASSGTPSYEQYF.

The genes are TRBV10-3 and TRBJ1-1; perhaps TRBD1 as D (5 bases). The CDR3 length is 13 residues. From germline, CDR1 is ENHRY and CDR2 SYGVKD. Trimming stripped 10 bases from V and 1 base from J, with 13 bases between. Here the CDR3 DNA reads TGTGCCACTTCCACCACAGGGAACACTGAAGCTTTCTTT. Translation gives CATSTTGNTEAFF.